The 28 T cell receptor beta chains below were found in one sample sequenced in a study of shared clonotypes between healthy human individuals. Assay used: immunoSEQ multiplex PCR; TCRdb lists only in-frame clones, some missing. The table includes about 2,200,000 clones, about 93% detected once. It was CD45RO-negative cells, positively selected for CCR7, that made up naive CD8 cells, with terminally differentiated effector memory CD45RA+ cells excluded. Sequenced material: naive CD8+ T cells from PBMCs. These receptors were taken from a man aged 18-30 years in good health. Some clones in this sample may be carry-over from other donors' samples.

The V and J genes are TRBV4-1 and TRBJ2-1; weak D call: TRBD1 (6 bases). Germline CDR1 is MGHRA and CDR2 is YSYEKL. V dropped 2 bases and J dropped 5 bases, with 16 bases sitting between them. There are 16 residues in the CDR3. The CDR3 nucleotides read TGCGCCAGCAGCCAAAAGGAGAGACAGGCGAACAATGAGCAGTTCTTC. The encoded protein is CASSQKERQANNEQFF.

The V call is TRBV2, the J call TRBJ2-5; TRBD1 matches at 7 bases. Losses at the gene ends were 4 bases for V and 3 bases for J; bases not matched to a gene: 11. The CDR3 covers 16 residues. Germline values: CDR1 SNHLY, CDR2 FYNNEI. The DNA of the CDR3 is TGTGCCAGCAGTGCCAAACACCTAGGGACAGAAGAGACCCAGTACTTC. This translates into CASSAKHLGTEETQYF.

The genes are TRBV7-9 and TRBJ2-5; D is ambiguous. V was cut by 5 bases and J by 2 bases, with 12 bases left in between. CDR3 size: 14 residues. Germline CDR1 SEHNR, CDR2 FQNEAQ (reference sequence). The CDR3 region has the DNA TGTGCCAGCAGCCCGATGGCACAGCAAGAGACCCAGTACTTC. Amino acid sequence: CASSPMAQQETQYF.

V and J are TRBV7-2 and TRBJ2-7; possible D gene TRBD1, 5 bases. V lost 5 bases and J 5 bases, leaving 19 bases between the germline ends. Germline values: CDR1 SGHTA, CDR2 FQGNSA. The CDR3 is 15 amino acids. The CDR3 protein is CASSAAGWASDEQYF. CDR3 nucleotide sequence: TGTGCCAGCAGCGCGGCAGGGTGGGCGAGCGACGAGCAGTACTTC.

This chain links TRBV19 with TRBJ1-1; 11 nucleotides line up with TRBD1. The CDR3 is 18 residues long. Germline V gene data show CDR1 as LNHDA and CDR2 as SQIVND (reference sequence). With V trimmed by 6 bases and J by 0 bases, 12 bases remained unmatched. CDR3 nucleotides: TGTGCCAGTAGCTCCCTCCGGGACAGGGGGGTGATGAACACTGAAGCTTTCTTT. Translated: CASSSLRDRGVMNTEAFF.

The chain recombines TRBV7-9 with TRBJ2-6; a possible D gene is TRBD2 (5 bases). V was shortened by 5 bases and J by 3 bases, with 8 bases between the two germline ends. In germline, CDR1 is SEHNR, CDR2 FQNEAQ (reference sequence). The CDR3 runs to 14 residues. CDR3 sequence reads: CASSPRGGANVLTF. CDR3 DNA: TGTGCCAGCAGCCCCCGGGGTGGGGCCAACGTCCTGACTTTC. The entire variable domain, with the rest obtained from reference TRBV7-9 and TRBJ2-6, is as follows: DTGVSQNPRHKITKRGQNVTFRCDPISEHNRLYWYRQTLGQGPEFLTYFQNEAQLEKSRLLSDRFSAERPKGSFSTLEIQRTEQGDSAMYLCASSPRGGANVLTFGAGSRLTVL.

This sequence joins TRBV11-2 and TRBJ1-2; D may be TRBD1 (5 bases). The CDR3 is 14 residues long. V dropped 5 bases and J dropped 4 bases, with 14 bases sitting between them. CDR1 and CDR2 (germline): SGHAT, FQNNGV. CDR3 protein: CASSPRDGSYGYTF. In DNA form, the CDR3 reads TGTGCCAGCAGCCCGAGGGACGGATCCTATGGCTACACCTTC.

This sequence joins TRBV27 and TRBJ2-7; 7 bases line up with TRBD1. The CDR3 runs to 16 residues. V shed 4 bases, J shed 2 bases, and the junction held 11 bases outside the gene matches. Per the germline V gene, CDR1 is MNHEY and CDR2 is SMNVEV (reference sequence). The CDR3 region has the DNA TGTGCCAGCAGTTCACCCCCGGACAGGAACCCCTACGAGCAGTACTTC. Protein product: CASSSPPDRNPYEQYF.

This sequence joins TRBV4-1 and TRBJ2-5; D may be TRBD2 (5 bases). The V gene lost 0 bases and the J gene lost 2 bases, with 10 bases spanning the gap. Germline CDR1 MGHRA, CDR2 YSYEKL. The CDR3 consists of 15 residues. The CDR3 sequence: CASSQESSTQETQYF. In nucleotides, the CDR3 is TGCGCCAGCAGCCAAGAGTCTAGCACACAAGAGACCCAGTACTTC.

The rearrangement links TRBV27 to TRBJ2-1, with D perhaps TRBD2 (5 bases). The CDR3 covers 16 residues. Germline loops: CDR1 MNHEY, CDR2 SMNVEV (reference sequence). V lost 6 bases, J lost 0 bases, and 15 bases lay in between. For the CDR3, the DNA is TGTGCCAGCAGCTGGGCTGCGGGTGTCTCCTACAATGAGCAGTTCTTC. This encodes CASSWAAGVSYNEQFF.

The rearrangement joins TRBV7-2 to TRBJ2-7, with 9 bases lining up with TRBD1. The V gene end was trimmed by 5 bases and the J gene end by 5 bases; junction bases not matched to a gene: 4. Germline assignment: CDR1 SGHTA and CDR2 FQGNSA. This CDR3 is 13 amino acids long. CDR3 sequence: CASSLRQGDEQYF. The CDR3 DNA follows: TGTGCCAGCAGCCTTAGACAGGGGGACGAGCAGTACTTC.

V gene TRBV4-1 combines with J gene TRBJ2-7; 8 nucleotides agree with TRBD1. This CDR3 is built from 16 residues. V lost 0 bases to trimming and J lost 3 bases; unmatched junction nucleotides: 7. Germline lookup yields CDR1 MGHRA and CDR2 YSYEKL. The CDR3 loop is CASSQDDGQGDYEQYF. CDR3 sequence (DNA): TGCGCCAGCAGCCAAGATGACGGACAGGGTGACTACGAGCAGTACTTC.

The chain joins TRBV6-6 to TRBJ2-7; D not resolved. The CDR3 runs 12 residues. Deletions cut 5 bases from V and 1 base from J, with 6 bases between. Per germline, CDR1 MNHNY and CDR2 SVGAGI (reference sequence). The CDR3 DNA sequence: TGTGCCAGCAGTCCTACATCCTACGAGCAGTACTTC. Translated, it gives CASSPTSYEQYF.

The chain combines TRBV19 with TRBJ2-1, with D possibly TRBD1 on 5 matching bases. From germline, CDR1 is LNHDA and CDR2 SQIVND (reference sequence). The CDR3 totals 13 residues. The V and J ends lost 3 bases and 7 bases respectively, with 10 bases between them. The CDR3 loop reads CASSMSRGNEQFF. The CDR3 DNA is TGTGCCAGTAGTATGTCTAGGGGAAATGAGCAGTTCTTC.

The chain links TRBV4-3 to TRBJ2-3; no reliable D call. V lost 0 bases and J lost 4, with 14 bases in between. The CDR3 sequence is 16 residues long. CDR1 LGHNA and CDR2 YSLEER come from the germline V gene. CDR3 sequence reads: CASSQDPVRAADTQYF. The DNA for the CDR3 is TGCGCCAGCAGCCAAGATCCGGTCCGTGCGGCAGATACGCAGTATTTT.

The rearrangement links TRBV27 to TRBJ1-5, with D hard to call. Per the germline V gene, CDR1 is MNHEY and CDR2 is SMNVEV (reference sequence). CDR3 length equals 15 residues. Deletions cut 6 bases from V and 1 base from J, with 13 bases between. CDR3 DNA sequence: TGTGCCAGCAGCCCACAGAGGCGGAGCAATCAGCCCCAGCATTTT. Encoded protein: CASSPQRRSNQPQHF.

The CDR3 sequence is CASSYADVTYEQYF. The CDR3 nucleotides read TGTGCCAGTAGTTATGCGGACGTTACCTACGAGCAGTACTTC. This sequence joins TRBV19 and TRBJ2-7, with unresolved D. Deletions cut 5 bases from V and 2 bases from J, with 13 bases between. Germline assignment: CDR1 LNHDA and CDR2 SQIVND (reference sequence). There are 14 residues in the CDR3.

This clone was seen once. This chain uses TRBV5-1 with TRBJ2-2; TRBD1 agrees at 10 bases. Germline CDR1 SGHRS, CDR2 YFSETQ. The length of the CDR3 is 17 residues. With V trimmed by 4 bases and J by 3 bases, 9 bases remained unmatched. CDR3 loop: CASSPGDRGFDTGELFF. In nucleotides, the CDR3 is TGCGCCAGCAGCCCAGGGGACAGGGGATTTGACACCGGGGAGCTGTTTTTT. Variable domain in full (rest from reference TRBV5-1 and TRBJ2-2): KAGVTQTPRYLIKTRGQQVTLSCSPISGHRSVSWYQQTPGQGLQFLFEYFSETQRNKGNFPGRFSGRQFSNSRSEMNVSTLELGDSALYLCASSPGDRGFDTGELFFGEGSRLTVL.

This chain joins TRBV6-5 and TRBJ2-2; D might be TRBD1 (5 bases). This CDR3 region has 15 residues. Trimming removed 6 bases at V and 4 bases at J, with 15 bases between. Looked up from germline, CDR1 is MNHEY and CDR2 is SVGAGI. The CDR3 coding sequence is TGTGCCAGCAGCGAAACAGGATGGGGCACCGGGGAGCTGTTTTTT. It translates to CASSETGWGTGELFF.

CDR3 DNA sequence: TGTGCCAGCAGGACCAGGACAGCTTCCTCCTACGAGCAGTACTTC. Protein product: CASRTRTASSYEQYF. The chain recombines TRBV27 with TRBJ2-7; TRBD1 might be the D (6 bases). V was pared by 6 bases and J by 0 bases, with 15 bases between. Germline V lookup: CDR1 MNHEY, CDR2 SMNVEV (reference sequence). This CDR3 is 15 amino acids long.

V is TRBV28 and J is TRBJ1-4; tentatively, D is TRBD1 (6 bases). V was cut by 4 bases and J by 8 bases, with 14 bases left in between. CDR3 size: 14 residues. From germline, CDR1 is MDHEN and CDR2 SYDVKM. DNA for the CDR3: TGTGCCAGCAGTTCACACAGGGTTTGGGAAAAACTGTTTTTT. This codes for CASSSHRVWEKLFF.

The chain couples TRBV19 to TRBJ2-5, with D tentatively TRBD2 (5 bases). CDR1 and CDR2 from the germline V gene are LNHDA and SQIVND (reference sequence). This CDR3 region has 14 residues. Trimming took 1 base from V and 2 from J, leaving 8 bases between them. Here the CDR3 reads CASSIGEGQETQYF. The CDR3 nucleotides are TGTGCCAGTAGTATAGGCGAGGGTCAAGAGACCCAGTACTTC.

In its sample, this clone was seen once. V and J are TRBV19 and TRBJ1-5; possibly TRBD1 for D (6 bases). This CDR3 has 14 residues. The V end was cut by 7 bases, the J end by 2 bases, with 12 bases between. Germline lookup yields CDR1 LNHDA and CDR2 SQIVND (reference sequence). The CDR3 spells CASNGGLRNQPQHF. The CDR3 DNA follows: TGTGCCAGTAACGGGGGGCTCCGCAATCAGCCCCAGCATTTT.

This clone was counted a single time. The chain couples TRBV29-1 to TRBJ2-4, with D tentatively TRBD1 (6 bases). V was pared by 4 bases and J by 6 bases, with 13 bases between. Per the germline V gene, CDR1 is SQVTM and CDR2 is ANQGSEA. CDR3 size: 13 residues. The DNA of the CDR3 is TGCAGCGTTGGGGGGCCCTCCGGAAACATTCAGTACTTC. Its translation: CSVGGPSGNIQYF.

The chain has TRBV20-1 and TRBJ2-7; D gene ambiguous. From germline, CDR1 is DFQATT and CDR2 SNEGSKA (reference sequence). This CDR3 comprises 10 residues. V was clipped by 8 bases and J by 3 bases, with 8 bases between them. In DNA form, the CDR3 reads TGCAGTACCTCATACTACGAGCAGTACTTC. It codes for CSTSYYEQYF.

The chain has TRBV7-9 and TRBJ1-1; D might be TRBD1 (5 bases). This CDR3 has 14 residues. Germline-derived CDR1 and CDR2 are SEHNR and FQNEAQ (reference sequence). The V and J ends lost 2 bases and 5 bases respectively, with 12 bases between them. The chain's CDR3 is CASSLLDGGTEAFF. The CDR3 DNA reads TGTGCCAGCAGCTTATTAGATGGGGGAACTGAAGCTTTCTTT.

V and J are TRBV28 and TRBJ2-5, with a possible D match to TRBD1 (7 bases). This CDR3 is 16 amino acids long. The V end lost 3 bases, the J end lost 2 bases, and 16 bases lay between the germline ends. Per germline, CDR1 MDHEN and CDR2 SYDVKM. As DNA, the CDR3 is TGTGCCAGCAGTTTGTCCCCGACAGGGACTCAAGAGACCCAGTACTTC. This sequence encodes CASSLSPTGTQETQYF.

The chain carries TRBV10-3 and TRBJ2-1, with TRBD2 matching over 7 bases. V was clipped by 6 bases and J by 3 bases; unmatched bases: 2. Germline CDR1 ENHRY, CDR2 SYGVKD. The CDR3 consists of 13 residues. CDR3 protein: CAISREVYNEQFF. CDR3 sequence (DNA): TGTGCCATCAGCCGGGAGGTCTACAATGAGCAGTTCTTC.